Below, 23 T cell receptor beta chains from the same sample are listed, as sequenced in a study of cytomegalovirus exposure and HLA in healthy donors. Researchers ran the PCR with 60 Vbeta and 13 Jbeta primers. Sequenced by immunoSEQ multiplex PCR; TCRdb stores in-frame clones only, minus some. The sample contains 80,000 to 95,000 clones, around 81% of which appear only once. The sample was PBMCs. These receptors all stem from a man younger than 35 in good health and CMV-seropositive.

The V call is TRBV30, the J call TRBJ2-7; tentative D call: TRBD2 (6 bases). V lost 3 bases to trimming and J lost 3 bases, with 21 bases between them. This CDR3 comprises 16 residues. The germline V gene has CDR1 GTSNPN and CDR2 SVGIG (reference sequence). The CDR3 spells CAWSHKLAPSDYEQYF. The CDR3 nucleotides read TGTGCCTGGAGCCATAAATTAGCGCCTAGCGACTACGAGCAGTACTTC.

The J gene is TRBJ2-7, the V gene TRBV5-1; maybe TRBD1 (6 bases). CDR1 SGHRS and CDR2 YFSETQ come from the germline V gene. V was pared by 0 bases and J by 6 bases, with 16 bases between. There are 15 residues in the CDR3. The CDR3 spells CASSLGQGFIGEQYF. CDR3 DNA sequence: TGCGCCAGCAGCTTGGGGCAGGGGTTCATTGGCGAGCAGTACTTC. Combining the CDR3 with reference TRBV5-1 and TRBJ2-7 gives the whole variable domain KAGVTQTPRYLIKTRGQQVTLSCSPISGHRSVSWYQQTPGQGLQFLFEYFSETQRNKGNFPGRFSGRQFSNSRSEMNVSTLELGDSALYLCASSLGQGFIGEQYFGPGTRLTVT.

V usage is TRBV10-2 and J usage is TRBJ2-1; TRBD2 matches at 11 bases. Unmatched junction bases numbered 12, after V lost 6 bases and J lost 8 bases. CDR3 length equals 16 residues. Germline lookup yields CDR1 WSHSY and CDR2 SAAADI. The CDR3 DNA sequence: TGCGCCAGCAGCGACATAACTAGCGGGAGATGGGATGAGCAGTTCTTC. As protein: CASSDITSGRWDEQFF.

With respect to this clone: One end of the junction is discordant with germline, which a read error may explain. V is TRBV7-9 and J is TRBJ2-1; 10 bases fit TRBD2. The germline gives CDR1 SEHNR, CDR2 FQNEAQ (reference sequence). CDR3 length equals 13 residues. CDR3 region: CASSSSSGSEEFF. In nucleotides, the CDR3 is TGTGCCAGCAGCTCCTCTAGCGGGAGTGAGGAGTTCTTC.

The table lists this clone with a count of one. The genes are TRBV7-6 and TRBJ1-4; 7 nucleotides match TRBD1. Unmatched junction bases numbered 13, after V lost 5 bases and J lost 4 bases. Per the germline V gene, CDR1 is SGHVS and CDR2 is FNYEAQ. This CDR3 contains 17 residues. CDR3 region: CASSAPTGTEDNEKLFF. DNA for the CDR3: TGTGCCAGCAGCGCCCCGACGGGGACAGAAGATAATGAAAAACTGTTTTTT.

This clone was seen a single time. The rearrangement links TRBV4-1 to TRBJ2-7; D perhaps matches TRBD2 (6 bases). CDR3 length: 14 amino acids. Germline V gene sequence: CDR1 MGHRA, CDR2 YSYEKL. V shed 1 base and J shed 3 bases, with 10 bases lying between them. This chain's CDR3 is CASSQARGGYEQYF. CDR3 DNA: TGCGCCAGCAGCCAAGCCCGGGGAGGCTACGAGCAGTACTTC.

This sequence joins TRBV29-1 and TRBJ1-1; D gene ambiguous. The CDR3 is made up of 12 amino acids. V lost 4 bases, J lost 0 bases, and 6 bases lay in between. CDR1 and CDR2 (germline): SQVTM, ANQGSEA. CDR3 amino acids: CSVGLLNTEAFF. CDR3 DNA sequence: TGCAGCGTTGGTCTACTGAACACTGAAGCTTTCTTT.

The chain couples TRBV9 to TRBJ2-6; D ambiguous. Germline V gene data show CDR1 as SGDLS and CDR2 as YYNGEE. This CDR3 has 14 amino acids. V was trimmed by 4 bases and J by 1 base, leaving 6 bases between them. As DNA, the CDR3 is TGTGCCAGCAGCATCAGTTCTGGGGCCAACGTCCTGACTTTC. Protein: CASSISSGANVLTF.

The genes are TRBV6-1 and TRBJ1-1; the D is unclear. The CDR3 sequence is 14 residues long. Germline V gene lookup returns CDR1 MNHNS and CDR2 SASEGT. Trimming left V 0 bases short and J 0 bases short, with 5 bases between. CDR3 in DNA: TGTGCCAGCAGTGAAGCGATAGTGAACACTGAAGCTTTCTTT. This encodes CASSEAIVNTEAFF.

This clone was counted once. V usage is TRBV27 and J usage is TRBJ1-1; maybe TRBD1 (5 bases). Per the germline V gene, CDR1 is MNHEY and CDR2 is SMNVEV (reference sequence). This CDR3 has 13 residues. Trimming left V 9 bases short and J 1 base short, with 12 bases between. CDR3 nucleotides: TGTGCCAGTTGGCGGGGCAAGAACACTGAAGCTTTCTTT. Translated: CASWRGKNTEAFF.

This chain joins TRBV7-6 and TRBJ2-3, with TRBD1 as a possible D gene (5 bases). Trimming left V 5 bases short and J 4 bases short, with 13 bases between. Germline V gene data show CDR1 as SGHVS and CDR2 as FNYEAQ. The CDR3 runs 14 residues. Here the CDR3 reads CASSDTGRADTQYF. In DNA form, the CDR3 reads TGTGCCAGCAGCGACACGGGCAGGGCAGATACGCAGTATTTT.

The rearrangement uses TRBV6-6 and TRBJ2-7; 8 positions match TRBD2. This CDR3 spans 16 amino acids. The germline gives CDR1 MNHNY, CDR2 SVGAGI (reference sequence). V shed 0 bases, J shed 1 base, and the junction held 5 bases outside the gene matches. CDR3 in DNA: TGTGCCAGCAGTTACTCGAGCCAGCGGGGGTCCTACGAGCAGTACTTC. This encodes CASSYSSQRGSYEQYF.

The chain recombines TRBV29-1 with TRBJ2-1; 8 positions match TRBD1. The CDR3 has 15 residues. The germline V gene encodes CDR1 SQVTM and CDR2 ANQGSEA. V lost 6 bases, J lost 9 bases, and 16 bases stayed unmatched. The CDR3 here is CSVQLMDRVAGEQFF. CDR3 sequence (DNA): TGCAGCGTCCAACTTATGGACAGGGTCGCGGGTGAGCAGTTCTTC.

The chain is built from TRBV5-4 and TRBJ2-1; TRBD2 aligns across 10 bases. V trimming: 2 bases; J trimming: 5 bases; junction bases outside the gene matches: 13. Germline V gives CDR1 SGHNT, CDR2 YYREEE (reference sequence). The length of the CDR3 is 18 residues. This CDR3 reads CASSFNPTSGTDHNEQFF. The DNA for the CDR3 is TGTGCCAGCAGCTTCAACCCTACTAGCGGGACCGATCACAATGAGCAGTTCTTC.

This sequence joins TRBV10-1 and TRBJ2-7; 13 positions agree with TRBD2. V shed 0 bases, J shed 3 bases, and the junction held 5 bases outside the gene matches. The germline V gene encodes CDR1 WNHNN and CDR2 SYGVQD (reference sequence). The CDR3 has 17 residues. The CDR3 sequence is CASSESIGTSGNYEQYF. The CDR3 DNA reads as TGCGCCAGCAGTGAGTCGATAGGGACTAGCGGGAACTACGAGCAGTACTTC.

This clone has a single count. The chain recombines TRBV5-1 with TRBJ2-1, with 11 bases aligning to TRBD2. Germline lookup yields CDR1 SGHRS and CDR2 YFSETQ. V lost 4 bases and J lost 4; bases outside the gene matches: 4. The CDR3 has 15 amino acids. CDR3 sequence: CASSTGLAEYNEQFF. In nucleotides, the CDR3 is TGCGCCAGCAGCACGGGACTAGCGGAGTACAATGAGCAGTTCTTC. The full variable domain, in which reference TRBV5-1 and TRBJ2-1 provide the parts outside the CDR3, is KAGVTQTPRYLIKTRGQQVTLSCSPISGHRSVSWYQQTPGQGLQFLFEYFSETQRNKGNFPGRFSGRQFSNSRSEMNVSTLELGDSALYLCASSTGLAEYNEQFFGPGTRLTVL.

The chain is built from TRBV6-1 and TRBJ1-2; 7 positions match TRBD1. The CDR3 is made up of 14 amino acids. Trimming took 3 bases from V and 2 from J; bases not matched to a gene: 3. Germline V gives CDR1 MNHNS, CDR2 SASEGT. CDR3 in amino acids: CASSDWDRNYGYTF. CDR3 in DNA: TGTGCCAGCAGTGACTGGGACAGAAACTATGGCTACACCTTC.

This chain uses TRBV20-1 with TRBJ2-3; possible D gene TRBD1, 6 bases. The CDR3 sequence is 11 residues long. Germline assignment: CDR1 DFQATT and CDR2 SNEGSKA (reference sequence). The V gene lost 5 bases and the J gene lost 14 bases, with 17 bases spanning the gap. This CDR3 is CSAGRGPSGYF. The CDR3 DNA reads TGCAGTGCTGGCAGGGGACCATCGGGGTATTTT.

The rearrangement links TRBV5-1 to TRBJ1-1; 8 positions match TRBD1. In germline, CDR1 is SGHRS, CDR2 YFSETQ. There are 14 residues in the CDR3. V gave up 1 base and J gave up 5 bases; unmatched junction bases: 4. In DNA form, the CDR3 reads TGCGCCAGCAGCTTGACAGGGGGTGAGACTGAAGCTTTCTTT. Protein: CASSLTGGETEAFF.

The chain couples TRBV4-1 to TRBJ2-3, with TRBD2 matching 12 bases. V gave up 0 bases and J gave up 5 bases; unmatched junction bases: 12. CDR3 length: 19 residues. The germline CDR1 and CDR2 sequences are MGHRA and YSYEKL. The CDR3 loop is CASSQDWVPEGLAGDTQYF. The CDR3 DNA sequence: TGCGCCAGCAGCCAAGATTGGGTTCCCGAGGGACTAGCGGGAGATACGCAGTATTTT.

V and J are TRBV7-2 and TRBJ2-3, with 8 bases identical to TRBD2. Germline V lookup: CDR1 SGHTA, CDR2 FQGNSA. This CDR3 has 16 amino acids. V dropped 5 bases and J dropped 3; count of bases not matched to a gene: 10. As DNA, the CDR3 is TGTGCCAGCAGCGGGAGAGCGAGCGGGAGAACAGATACGCAGTATTTT. This gives the protein CASSGRASGRTDTQYF.

The chain couples TRBV4-1 to TRBJ2-3, with D tentatively TRBD2 (6 bases). V was pared by 6 bases and J by 0 bases, with 13 bases between. The germline V gene has CDR1 MGHRA and CDR2 YSYEKL. The CDR3 sequence is 15 residues long. The CDR3 bases are TGCGCCAGCAGGCCGGGAGCGACTAGCACAGATACGCAGTATTTT. Protein product: CASRPGATSTDTQYF.

The V and J genes are TRBV14 and TRBJ1-1; the D gene is possibly TRBD1 (5 bases). CDR3 length: 15 amino acids. Per germline, CDR1 SGHDN and CDR2 FVKESK. The ends were cut back, 4 bases at V and 2 bases at J, with 14 bases in the middle. Here the CDR3 reads CASSLYGQGNTEAFF. In nucleotides, the CDR3 is TGTGCCAGCAGCCTTTATGGGCAGGGTAACACTGAAGCTTTCTTT.